This T cell receptor beta chain derives from a study of synovial regulatory T cells in juvenile arthritis. Study results and caveats: Across patients, iaTreg TCR repertoires were mostly private, partly shared with synovial Teff and blood CPL.

Germline V CDR1 and CDR2: LGHNA, YSLEER. The CDR3 spans 16 residues. Only the protein is on record. Profiled with immunoSEQ multiplex PCR; TCRdb holds only in-frame clones, not every one. This sample carries 7,500 to 10,000 clones, with over 0.8% going to the ten biggest clones. About this clone itself: The antigen remains undetermined.

Median disease duration was 7 years, range 0.2-19.1. Sequencing input: Treg cells from blood. Subset of the sample: remaining (HLA-DR-negative) circulating blood Treg cells. The rearrangement links TRBV4-3 to TRBJ2-7; the D call of TRBD1 rests on TCRdb alone, since no DNA is present to check it. The sequence was obtained from a donor younger than 30 with juvenile idiopathic arthritis. The CDR3 reads CASSPYLLLTRYEQYF.